This TCR beta chain comes out of a study of response to subunit inactivated influenza vaccine. CDR3 length: 14 residues. CDR1 is LGHDT and CDR2 is YNNKEL in the germline V gene (reference sequence). V lost 5 bases, J lost 4 bases, and 14 bases lay in between. TCRdb recomputed calls from the RT-PCR reads with MiXCR, one row per CDR3 protein. This table holds just under 550,000 distinct CDR3 sequences, under 30% found once. This sample also appeared in a second study, on T cells expressing NK-cell markers. That report notes: TCR beta libraries carry UMIs added by 5'RACE template switching.

This specimen was CD4+ T cells sorted from PBMCs, taken roughly 13 days after vaccination. The rearrangement uses TRBV3-1 and TRBJ2-5; weak D call: TRBD1 (6 bases). This TCR was recovered from a middle-aged man who received an inactivated influenza vaccine. CDR3 sequence reads: CASSGMGRGETQYF. CDR3 coding DNA: TGTGCCAGCAGCGGTATGGGCAGGGGAGAGACCCAGTACTTC.